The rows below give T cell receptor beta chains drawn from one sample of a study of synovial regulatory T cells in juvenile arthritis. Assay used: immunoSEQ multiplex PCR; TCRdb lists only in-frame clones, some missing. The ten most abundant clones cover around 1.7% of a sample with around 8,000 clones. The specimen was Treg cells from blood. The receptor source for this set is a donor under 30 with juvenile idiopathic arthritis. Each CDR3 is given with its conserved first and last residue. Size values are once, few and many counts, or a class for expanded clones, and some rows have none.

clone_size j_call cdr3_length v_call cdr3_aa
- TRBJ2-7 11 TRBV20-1 CSALKEYEQYF
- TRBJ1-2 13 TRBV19 CASTRGSRYGYTF
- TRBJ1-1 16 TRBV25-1 CASSDLFRGRATEAFF
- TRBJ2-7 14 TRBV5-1 CASRLGQGMYEQYF
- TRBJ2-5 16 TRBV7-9 CASSLAWVAYKETQYF
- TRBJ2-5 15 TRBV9 CASSVLSGIQETQYF
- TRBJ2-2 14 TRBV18 CASSPIVRTGELFF
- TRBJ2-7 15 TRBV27 CASSLSLAGFYEQYF
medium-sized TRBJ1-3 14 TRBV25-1 CASSGGFVRNTIYF
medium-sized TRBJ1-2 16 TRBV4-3 CASSQVLGGRVYGYTF
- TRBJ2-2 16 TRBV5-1 CASSLKGFVDTGELFF
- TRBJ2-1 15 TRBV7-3 CASSPQLAGVGEQFF
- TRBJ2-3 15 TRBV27 CASSLLPGSTDTQYF
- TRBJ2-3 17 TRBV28 CASSLRGLRSSTDTQYF
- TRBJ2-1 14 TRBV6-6 CASSYFLSVSEQFF
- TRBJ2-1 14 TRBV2 CASNLAGDDNEQFF
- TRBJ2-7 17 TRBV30 CAWSVPAVLSGGAGQYF
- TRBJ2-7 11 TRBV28 CASSLVFEQYF
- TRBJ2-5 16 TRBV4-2 CASSQDPSGGVETQYF
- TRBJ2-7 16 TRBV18 CASSPLGLAGAYEQYF
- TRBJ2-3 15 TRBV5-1 CASSLRPSGRDTQYF
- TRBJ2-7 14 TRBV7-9 CASSLARTQDEQYF
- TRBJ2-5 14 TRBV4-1 CASSLGPVQETQYF
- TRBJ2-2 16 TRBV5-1 CASSDTPGANTGELFF
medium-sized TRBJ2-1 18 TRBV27 CASSFSGRTYDPYNEQFF
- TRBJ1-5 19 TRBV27 CASSLSLGGRGLPPGAQHF
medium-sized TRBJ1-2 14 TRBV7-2 CASSLNRVDYGYTF
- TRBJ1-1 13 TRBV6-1 CASSEKARRRAFF
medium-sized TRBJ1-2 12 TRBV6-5 CATHGGYYGYTF
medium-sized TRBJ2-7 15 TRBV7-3 CASSLYDRPRYEQYF
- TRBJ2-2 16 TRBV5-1 CASSPQGAGYTGELFF
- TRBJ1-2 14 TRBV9 CASSVEAGSGGYTF
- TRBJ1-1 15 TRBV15 CATSRGLVGGLEAFF
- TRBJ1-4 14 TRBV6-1 CASSLSGGVEKLFF
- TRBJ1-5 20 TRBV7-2 CASSLAGTGGLSDSNQPQHF
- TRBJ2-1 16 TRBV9 CASSPGVGRTRNEQFF
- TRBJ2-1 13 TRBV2 CASRRGGYNEQFF
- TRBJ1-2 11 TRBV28 CASSLRSGYTF
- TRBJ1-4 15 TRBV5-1 CASSDQGAPNEKLFF
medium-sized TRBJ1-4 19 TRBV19 CASSIWGTGDRFGYEKLFF
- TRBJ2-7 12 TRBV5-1 CASSFEGDEQYF
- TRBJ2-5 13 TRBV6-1 CASNAVEGETQYF
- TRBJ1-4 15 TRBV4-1 CASSQETGSNEKLFF
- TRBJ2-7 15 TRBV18 CASSPMGQGAREQYF
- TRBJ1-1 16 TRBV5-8 CASNPNIPAGTAEAFF
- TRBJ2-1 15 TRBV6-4 CASSESGSSYNEQFF
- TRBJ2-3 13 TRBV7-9 CASSRQGRDTQYF
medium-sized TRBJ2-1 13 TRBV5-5 CASSSSRQVKQFF
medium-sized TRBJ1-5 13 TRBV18 CASTPDRNQPQHF
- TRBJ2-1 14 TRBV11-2 CASRPGTGRNEQFF
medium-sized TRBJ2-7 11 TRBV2 CATQGFYEQYF
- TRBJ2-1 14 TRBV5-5 CASSPGGRRGTKFF
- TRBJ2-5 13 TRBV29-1 CSVERTAQETQYF
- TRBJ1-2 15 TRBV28 CASSLPAGGHYGYTF